A single sample is the source of the 2 T cell receptor beta chains below, sequenced in a study of cytomegalovirus exposure and HLA in healthy donors (dated 2017 in TCRdb). Library construction relied on the immunoSEQ multiplex PCR assay. For the multiplex PCR, a mixture combining 60 forward primers for TCR Vbeta segments and 13 reverse primers for TCR Jbeta segments was used. TCRdb holds this immuneACCESS table with in-frame rearrangements only. Some clones are missing; in checked studies, unresolved V genes explain under half, and the rest has no known cause. This sample lists over 150,000 clones; more than 75% were detected once. The ten largest clones add up to over 2.5% of the sample. The sequenced sample was PBMCs. All receptors come from a man younger than 45 in good health and CMV-seropositive.

The chain has TRBV10-3 and TRBJ1-1; TRBD1 matches at 9 bases. CDR3 length: 15 residues. V lost 4 bases, J lost 1 base, and 4 bases stayed unmatched. The germline CDR1 and CDR2 sequences are ENHRY and SYGVKD. The CDR3 DNA reads as TGTGCCATCAGTGCTGGACAGGGGCGGAACACTGAAGCTTTCTTT. Amino acid sequence: CAISAGQGRNTEAFF.

CDR3: CASSPRGEGRDEQFF. CDR3 in DNA: TGTGCCAGCAGCCCTCGGGGGGAGGGCCGGGATGAGCAGTTCTTC. The gene calls are TRBV5-5 and TRBJ2-1; TRBD2 matches at 7 bases. Germline V CDR1 and CDR2: SGHKS, YYEKEE (reference sequence). V lost 4 bases to trimming and J lost 8 bases; unmatched junction nucleotides: 12. This CDR3 has 15 residues.